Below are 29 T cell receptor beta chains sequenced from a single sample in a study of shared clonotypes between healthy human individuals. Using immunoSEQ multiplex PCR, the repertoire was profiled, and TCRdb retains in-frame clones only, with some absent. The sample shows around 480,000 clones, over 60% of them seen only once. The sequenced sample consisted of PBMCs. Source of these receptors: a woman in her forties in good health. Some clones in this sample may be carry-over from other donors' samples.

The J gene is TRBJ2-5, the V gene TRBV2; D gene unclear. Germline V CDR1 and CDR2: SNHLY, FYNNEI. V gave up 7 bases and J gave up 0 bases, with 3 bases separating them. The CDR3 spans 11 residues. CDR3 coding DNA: TGTGCCAGCAAAGACCAAGAGACCCAGTACTTC. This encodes CASKDQETQYF.

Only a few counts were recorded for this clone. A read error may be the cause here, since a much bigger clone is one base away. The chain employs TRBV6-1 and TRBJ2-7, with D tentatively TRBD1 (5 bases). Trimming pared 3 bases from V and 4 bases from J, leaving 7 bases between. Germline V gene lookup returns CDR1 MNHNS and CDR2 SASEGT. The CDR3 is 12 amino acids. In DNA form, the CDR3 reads TGTGCCAGCAGTGATCAGGGATACGAGCAGTACTTC. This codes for CASSDQGYEQYF.

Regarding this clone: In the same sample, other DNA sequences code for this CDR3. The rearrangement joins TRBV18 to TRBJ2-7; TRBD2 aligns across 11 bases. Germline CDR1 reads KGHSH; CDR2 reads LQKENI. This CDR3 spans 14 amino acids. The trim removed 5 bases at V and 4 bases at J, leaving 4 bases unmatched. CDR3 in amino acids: CASSSGTSGYEQYF. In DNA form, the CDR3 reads TGTGCCAGCTCATCGGGGACTAGCGGATACGAGCAGTACTTC. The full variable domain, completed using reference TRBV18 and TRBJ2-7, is NAGVMQNPRHLVRRRGQEARLRCSPMKGHSHVYWYRQLPEEGLKFMVYLQKENIIDESGMPKERFSAEFPKEGPSILRIQQVVRGDSAAYFCASSSGTSGYEQYFGPGTRLTVT.

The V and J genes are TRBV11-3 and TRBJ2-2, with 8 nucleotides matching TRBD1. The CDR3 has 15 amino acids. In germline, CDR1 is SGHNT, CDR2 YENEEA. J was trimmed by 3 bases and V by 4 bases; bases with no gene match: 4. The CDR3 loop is CASSWMTGDTGELFF. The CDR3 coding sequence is TGTGCCAGCAGCTGGATGACAGGGGACACCGGGGAGCTGTTTTTT.

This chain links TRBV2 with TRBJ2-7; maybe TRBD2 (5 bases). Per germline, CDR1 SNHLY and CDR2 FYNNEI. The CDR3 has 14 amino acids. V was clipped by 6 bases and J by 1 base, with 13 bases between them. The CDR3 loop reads CASRASGSSYEQYF. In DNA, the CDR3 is TGTGCCAGCAGGGCCTCTGGGAGTTCCTACGAGCAGTACTTC.

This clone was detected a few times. In DNA, the CDR3 is TGTGCCAGCAGCTTAGTAGGGACAGGGGGCTGGGAGACCCAGTACTTC. This sequence encodes CASSLVGTGGWETQYF. The chain couples TRBV7-2 to TRBJ2-5; 12 bases are a match to TRBD1. CDR1 and CDR2 (germline): SGHTA, FQGNSA. The CDR3 spans 16 residues. V lost 1 base and J lost 5; bases outside the gene matches: 5. The full variable domain, completed using reference TRBV7-2 and TRBJ2-5, is GAGVSQSPSNKVTEKGKDVELRCDPISGHTALYWYRQSLGQGLEFLIYFQGNSAPDKSGLPSDRFSAERTGGSVSTLTIQRTQQEDSAVYLCASSLVGTGGWETQYFGPGTRLLVL.

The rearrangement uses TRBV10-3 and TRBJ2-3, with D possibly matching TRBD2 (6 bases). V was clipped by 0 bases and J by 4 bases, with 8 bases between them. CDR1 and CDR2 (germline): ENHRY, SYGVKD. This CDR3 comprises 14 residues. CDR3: CAISESRESDTQYF. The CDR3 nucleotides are TGTGCCATCAGTGAGTCACGGGAGTCAGATACGCAGTATTTT.

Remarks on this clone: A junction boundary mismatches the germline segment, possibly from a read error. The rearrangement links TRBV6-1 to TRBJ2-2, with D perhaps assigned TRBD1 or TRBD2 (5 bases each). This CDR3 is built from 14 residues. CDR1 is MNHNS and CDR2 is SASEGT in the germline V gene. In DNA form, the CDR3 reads TGTGCCAGCAGTGAAGTTAGGGACGAGTGGGAACTGTTTTTT. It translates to CASSEVRDEWELFF.

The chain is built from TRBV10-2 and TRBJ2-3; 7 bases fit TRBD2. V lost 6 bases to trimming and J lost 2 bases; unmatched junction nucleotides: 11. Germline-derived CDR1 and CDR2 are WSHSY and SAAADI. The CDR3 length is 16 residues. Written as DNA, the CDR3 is TGCGCCAGCAGACCTACTAGCGTTTGGTACACAGATACGCAGTATTTT. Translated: CASRPTSVWYTDTQYF.

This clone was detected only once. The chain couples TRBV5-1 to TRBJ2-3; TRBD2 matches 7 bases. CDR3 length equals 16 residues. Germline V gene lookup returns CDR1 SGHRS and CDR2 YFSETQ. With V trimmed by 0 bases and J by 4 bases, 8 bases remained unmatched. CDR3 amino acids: CASSLAEGGPSDTQYF. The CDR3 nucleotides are TGCGCCAGCAGCTTGGCAGAGGGAGGGCCGTCAGATACGCAGTATTTT.

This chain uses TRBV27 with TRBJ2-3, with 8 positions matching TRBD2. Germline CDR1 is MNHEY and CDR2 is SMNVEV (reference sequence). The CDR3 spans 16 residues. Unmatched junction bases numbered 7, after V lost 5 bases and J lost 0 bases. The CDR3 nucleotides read TGTGCCAGCAGTCCGCGACTAGCGAGTAGCACAGATACGCAGTATTTT. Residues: CASSPRLASSTDTQYF.

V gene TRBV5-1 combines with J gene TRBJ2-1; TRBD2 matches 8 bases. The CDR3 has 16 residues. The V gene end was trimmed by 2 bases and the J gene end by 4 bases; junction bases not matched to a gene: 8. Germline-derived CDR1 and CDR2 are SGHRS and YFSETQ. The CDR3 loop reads CASSFFGRAKYNEQFF. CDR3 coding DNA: TGCGCCAGCAGCTTTTTCGGGAGGGCCAAATACAATGAGCAGTTCTTC. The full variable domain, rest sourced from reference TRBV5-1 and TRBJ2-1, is KAGVTQTPRYLIKTRGQQVTLSCSPISGHRSVSWYQQTPGQGLQFLFEYFSETQRNKGNFPGRFSGRQFSNSRSEMNVSTLELGDSALYLCASSFFGRAKYNEQFFGPGTRLTVL.

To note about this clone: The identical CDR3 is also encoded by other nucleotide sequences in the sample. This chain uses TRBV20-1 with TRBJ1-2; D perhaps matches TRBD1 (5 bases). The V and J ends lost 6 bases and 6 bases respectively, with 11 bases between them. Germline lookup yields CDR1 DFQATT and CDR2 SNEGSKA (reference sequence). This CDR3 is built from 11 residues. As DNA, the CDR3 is TGCAGTGCCTACGACAGCGATGGCTACACCTTC. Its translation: CSAYDSDGYTF.

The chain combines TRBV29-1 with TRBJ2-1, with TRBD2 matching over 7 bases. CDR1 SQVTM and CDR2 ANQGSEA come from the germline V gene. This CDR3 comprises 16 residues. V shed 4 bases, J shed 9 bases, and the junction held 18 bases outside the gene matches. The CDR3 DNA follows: TGCAGCGTTGGTGGGTCTAGCGGTCCCCTACGGGGTGAGCAGTTCTTC. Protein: CSVGGSSGPLRGEQFF.

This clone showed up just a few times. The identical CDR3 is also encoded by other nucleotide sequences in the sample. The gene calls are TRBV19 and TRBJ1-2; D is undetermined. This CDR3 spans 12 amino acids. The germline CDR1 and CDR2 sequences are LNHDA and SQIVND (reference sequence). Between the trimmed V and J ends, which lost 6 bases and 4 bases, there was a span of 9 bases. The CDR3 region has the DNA TGTGCCAGTAGCCCCGGGAGCTATGGCTACACCTTC. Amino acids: CASSPGSYGYTF.

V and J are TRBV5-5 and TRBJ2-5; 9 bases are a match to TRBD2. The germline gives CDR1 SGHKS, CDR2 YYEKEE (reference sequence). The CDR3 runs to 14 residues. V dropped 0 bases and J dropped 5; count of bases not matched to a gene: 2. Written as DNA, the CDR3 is TGTGCCAGCAGCTTGGTAACTAGCGGGGAGACCCAGTACTTC. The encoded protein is CASSLVTSGETQYF.

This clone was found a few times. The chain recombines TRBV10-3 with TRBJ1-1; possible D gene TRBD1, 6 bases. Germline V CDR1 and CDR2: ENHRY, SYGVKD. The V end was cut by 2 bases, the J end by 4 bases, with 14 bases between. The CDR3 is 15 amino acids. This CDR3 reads CAISEKFEGGTEAFF. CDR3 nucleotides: TGTGCCATCAGTGAGAAATTCGAGGGGGGCACTGAAGCTTTCTTT.

CDR3 in amino acids: CASSPSGRASYEQYF. Written as DNA, the CDR3 is TGTGCCAGCAGCCCAAGCGGGAGGGCTTCCTACGAGCAGTACTTC. The chain has TRBV7-2 and TRBJ2-7; 10 bases agree with TRBD2. This CDR3 is 15 amino acids long. Germline CDR1 and CDR2: SGHTA and FQGNSA. V trimming: 5 bases; J trimming: 1 base; junction bases outside the gene matches: 5.

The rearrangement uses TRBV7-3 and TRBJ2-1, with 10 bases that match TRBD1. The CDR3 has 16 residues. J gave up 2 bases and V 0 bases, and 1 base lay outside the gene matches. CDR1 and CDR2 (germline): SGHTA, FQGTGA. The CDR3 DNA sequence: TGTGCCAGCAGCTTAACGGGGACAGGGGCCTACAATGAGCAGTTCTTC. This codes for CASSLTGTGAYNEQFF.

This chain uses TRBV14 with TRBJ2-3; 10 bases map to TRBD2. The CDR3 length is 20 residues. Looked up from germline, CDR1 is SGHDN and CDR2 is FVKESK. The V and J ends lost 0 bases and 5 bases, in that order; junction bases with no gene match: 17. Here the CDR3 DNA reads TGTGCCAGCAGCCAAGATTCACTGCTGGGGCTAGCGGGGGACGGAGATACGCAGTATTTT. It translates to CASSQDSLLGLAGDGDTQYF.

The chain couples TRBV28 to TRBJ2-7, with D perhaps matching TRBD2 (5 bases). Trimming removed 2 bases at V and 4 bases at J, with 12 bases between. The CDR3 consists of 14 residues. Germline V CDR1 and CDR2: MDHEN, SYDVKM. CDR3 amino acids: CASSLLPGIYEQYF. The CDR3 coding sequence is TGTGCCAGCAGTTTACTTCCGGGAATTTACGAGCAGTACTTC.

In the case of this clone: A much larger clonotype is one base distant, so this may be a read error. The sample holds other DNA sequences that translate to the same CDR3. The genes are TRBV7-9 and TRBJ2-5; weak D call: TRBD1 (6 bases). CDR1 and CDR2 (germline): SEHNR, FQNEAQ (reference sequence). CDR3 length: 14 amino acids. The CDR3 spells CASSLVGQNRAQYF. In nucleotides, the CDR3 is TGTGCCAGCAGTTTAGTTGGACAGAACCGAGCCCAGTACTTC.

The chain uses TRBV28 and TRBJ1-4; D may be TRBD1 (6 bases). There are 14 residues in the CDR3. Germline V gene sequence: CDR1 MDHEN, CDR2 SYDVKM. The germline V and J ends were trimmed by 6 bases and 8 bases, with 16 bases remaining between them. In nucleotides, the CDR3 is TGTGCCAGCAGGCCGAGGGGGACCGCGGAAAAACTGTTTTTT. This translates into CASRPRGTAEKLFF.

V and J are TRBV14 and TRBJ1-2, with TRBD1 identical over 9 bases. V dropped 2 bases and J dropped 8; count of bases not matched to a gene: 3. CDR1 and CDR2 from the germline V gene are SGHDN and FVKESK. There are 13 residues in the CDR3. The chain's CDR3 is CASSQWTGEGYTF. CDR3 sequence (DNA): TGTGCCAGCAGCCAATGGACAGGGGAGGGCTACACCTTC.

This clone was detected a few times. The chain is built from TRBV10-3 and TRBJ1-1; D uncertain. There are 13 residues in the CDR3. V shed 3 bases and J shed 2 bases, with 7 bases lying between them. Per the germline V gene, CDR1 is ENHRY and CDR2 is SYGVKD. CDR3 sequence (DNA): TGTGCCATCAGTGATACGGGTAACACTGAAGCTTTCTTT. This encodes CAISDTGNTEAFF.

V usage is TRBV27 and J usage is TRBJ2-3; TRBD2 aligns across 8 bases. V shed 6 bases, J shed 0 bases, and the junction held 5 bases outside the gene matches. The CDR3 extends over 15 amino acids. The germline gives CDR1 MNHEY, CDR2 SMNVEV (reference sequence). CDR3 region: CASSRLAYSTDTQYF. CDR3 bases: TGTGCCAGCAGCCGACTAGCGTACAGCACAGATACGCAGTATTTT.

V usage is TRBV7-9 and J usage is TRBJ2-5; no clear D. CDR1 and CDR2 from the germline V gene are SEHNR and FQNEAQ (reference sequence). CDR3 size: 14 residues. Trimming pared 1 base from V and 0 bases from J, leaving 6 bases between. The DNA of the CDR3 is TGTGCCAGCAGCTTAGATTCGTACCAAGAGACCCAGTACTTC. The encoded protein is CASSLDSYQETQYF.

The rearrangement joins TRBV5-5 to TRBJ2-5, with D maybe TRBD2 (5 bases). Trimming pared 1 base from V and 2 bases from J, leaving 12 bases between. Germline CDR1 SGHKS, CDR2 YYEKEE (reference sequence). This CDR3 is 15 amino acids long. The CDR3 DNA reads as TGTGCCAGCAGCTTGAACGGGGTCCGACAAGAGACCCAGTACTTC. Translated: CASSLNGVRQETQYF.

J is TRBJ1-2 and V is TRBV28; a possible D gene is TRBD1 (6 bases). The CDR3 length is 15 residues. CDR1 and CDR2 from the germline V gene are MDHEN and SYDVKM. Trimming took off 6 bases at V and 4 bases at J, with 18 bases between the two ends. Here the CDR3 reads CASSTLGHGTYGYTF. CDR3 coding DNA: TGTGCCAGCAGCACACTGGGACACGGAACCTATGGCTACACCTTC.